These 14 T cell receptor beta chains were sequenced from one sample in a study of T cell responses to AZD1222 COVID-19 vaccine. Only in-frame clones appear in the TCRdb table, and some are missing; sequencing was by immunoSEQ multiplex PCR. Of over 100,000 clones listed, over 80% are singletons. Sequences were derived from peripheral blood, sampled on day 0 of AZD1222 vaccination. The source of these receptors is an adult in good health.

V is TRBV27 and J is TRBJ1-4; D is uncertain. The CDR3 runs 13 residues. The V gene lost 4 bases and the J gene lost 6 bases, with 9 bases spanning the gap. Germline CDR1 is MNHEY and CDR2 is SMNVEV (reference sequence). CDR3 in amino acids: CASSSAIHEKLFF. The CDR3 region has the DNA TGTGCCAGCAGTTCGGCTATTCATGAAAAACTGTTTTTT.

The rearrangement links TRBV2 to TRBJ2-6, with 12 bases identical to TRBD1. This CDR3 is 17 amino acids long. V dropped 9 bases and J dropped 2; count of bases not matched to a gene: 8. Per the germline V gene, CDR1 is SNHLY and CDR2 is FYNNEI. CDR3 residues: CARPRRDRGPGANVLTF. As DNA, the CDR3 is TGTGCCAGGCCCCGCCGGGACAGGGGGCCTGGGGCCAACGTCCTGACTTTC.

The rearrangement uses TRBV20-1 and TRBJ1-3; no firm D call. Per the germline V gene, CDR1 is DFQATT and CDR2 is SNEGSKA (reference sequence). Trimming stripped 3 bases from V and 2 bases from J, with 8 bases between. There are 13 residues in the CDR3. The chain's CDR3 is CSASVGAGNTIYF. The CDR3 region has the DNA TGCAGTGCTAGTGTTGGAGCTGGAAACACCATATATTTT.

Here the CDR3 reads CASSQGIRVEKLFF. The CDR3 DNA reads TGTGCCAGCAGCCAAGGTATTCGGGTTGAAAAACTGTTTTTT. This chain uses TRBV3-1 (or the pseudogene TRBV3-2) with TRBJ1-4; no reliable D call. This CDR3 has 14 amino acids. V was shortened by 1 base and J by 7 bases, with 10 bases between the two germline ends. Germline CDR1 is LGHDT and CDR2 is YNNKEL (reference sequence).

This clone has more than one count but fewer than ten. The rearrangement uses TRBV4-3 and TRBJ1-3, with a tentative D call TRBD1 (5 bases). V shed 0 bases and J shed 2 bases, with 14 bases lying between them. CDR3 length: 17 amino acids. Germline CDR1 LGHNA, CDR2 YSLEER. CDR3 protein: CASSQDARGGAGNTIYF. For the CDR3, the DNA is TGCGCCAGCAGCCAAGATGCCCGGGGGGGGGCTGGAAACACCATATATTTT.

V gene TRBV18 combines with J gene TRBJ1-3; D remains unclear. This CDR3 contains 13 residues. Germline assignment: CDR1 KGHSH and CDR2 LQKENI. V was cut by 3 bases and J by 0 bases, with 3 bases left in between. This chain's CDR3 is CASSPSSGNTIYF. CDR3 bases: TGTGCCAGCTCACCCTCCTCTGGAAACACCATATATTTT. Looking up the rest from reference TRBV18 and TRBJ1-3 gives the full variable domain: NAGVMQNPRHLVRRRGQEARLRCSPMKGHSHVYWYRQLPEEGLKFMVYLQKENIIDESGMPKERFSAEFPKEGPSILRIQQVVRGDSAAYFCASSPSSGNTIYFGEGSWLTVV.

The table lists this clone with a count of one. The chain recombines TRBV7-9 with TRBJ1-1; no reliable D call. Between the trimmed V and J ends, which lost 4 bases and 3 bases, there was a span of 12 bases. Looked up from germline, CDR1 is SEHNR and CDR2 is FQNEAQ (reference sequence). This CDR3 contains 14 residues. DNA of the CDR3: TGTGCCAGCAGCTCAGTAGGGCCTGACACTGAAGCTTTCTTT. The encoded protein is CASSSVGPDTEAFF. Full variable domain (rest looked up from reference TRBV7-9 and TRBJ1-1): DTGVSQNPRHKITKRGQNVTFRCDPISEHNRLYWYRQTLGQGPEFLTYFQNEAQLEKSRLLSDRFSAERPKGSFSTLEIQRTEQGDSAMYLCASSSVGPDTEAFFGQGTRLTVV.

The rearrangement uses TRBV27 and TRBJ2-6; D gene unclear. V dropped 3 bases and J dropped 0 bases, with 9 bases sitting between them. The CDR3 runs 16 residues. CDR1 is MNHEY, CDR2 SMNVEV, per germline (reference sequence). CDR3 loop: CASSFVAISGANVLTF. The CDR3, as DNA: TGTGCCAGCAGTTTTGTCGCAATCTCTGGGGCCAACGTCCTGACTTTC.

The V call is TRBV30, the J call TRBJ1-4; perhaps TRBD1 as D (5 bases). With 0 bases removed from V and 7 bases from J, the gap between germline ends came to 18 bases. Germline values: CDR1 GTSNPN, CDR2 SVGIG (reference sequence). This CDR3 spans 16 amino acids. The CDR3 region has the DNA TGTGCCTGGAGTGTACTATTGGGTGGGGACGGTGAAAAACTGTTTTTT. As protein: CAWSVLLGGDGEKLFF.

The rearrangement links TRBV6-5 to TRBJ2-3, with unresolved D. CDR1 MNHEY and CDR2 SVGAGI come from the germline V gene. This CDR3 is built from 14 residues. The V gene lost 3 bases and the J gene lost 3 bases, with 10 bases spanning the gap. CDR3 sequence: CASSYLVSTDTQYF. In DNA, the CDR3 is TGTGCCAGCAGTTATCTAGTGAGTACAGATACGCAGTATTTT.

The chain employs TRBV29-1 and TRBJ1-2; 9 bases agree with TRBD1. This CDR3 comprises 15 residues. Germline lookup yields CDR1 SQVTM and CDR2 ANQGSEA. Losses at the gene ends were 6 bases for V and 0 bases for J; bases not matched to a gene: 8. As DNA, the CDR3 is TGCAGCGTGCGCGATCGGGACAGGGCTAACTATGGCTACACCTTC. This translates into CSVRDRDRANYGYTF. Full variable domain (rest looked up from reference TRBV29-1 and TRBJ1-2): SAVISQKPSRDICQRGTSLTIQCQVDSQVTMMFWYRQQPGQSLTLIATANQGSEATYESGFVIDKFPISRPNLTFSTLTVSNMSPEDSSIYLCSVRDRDRANYGYTFGSGTRLTVV.

The rearrangement joins TRBV12-3 or TRBV12-4 to TRBJ2-1; D is unclear. Trimming cost V 7 bases and J 2 bases, with 9 bases left between them. This CDR3 is 13 amino acids long. DNA of the CDR3: TGTGCCAGCACCCTTCTCCCCTACAATGAGCAGTTCTTC. Its translation is CASTLLPYNEQFF.

This chain connects TRBV6-5 to TRBJ2-7; no reliable D call. Looked up from germline, CDR1 is MNHEY and CDR2 is SVGAGI. V gave up 4 bases and J gave up 3 bases, with 13 bases separating them. CDR3 size: 14 residues. In nucleotides, the CDR3 is TGTGCCAGCAGTTCCTCGATCCAAAACTACGAGCAGTACTTC. Protein product: CASSSSIQNYEQYF.

This clone was observed once. CDR3 bases: TGCAGTGCCAGTCGTTTCGGACAGTCCTCGTCTGGCTACACCTTC. Its translation: CSASRFGQSSSGYTF. The chain recombines TRBV20-1 with TRBJ1-2; D perhaps matches TRBD1 (6 bases). V was clipped by 6 bases and J by 7 bases, with 24 bases between them. CDR3 length equals 15 residues. The germline gives CDR1 DFQATT, CDR2 SNEGSKA (reference sequence).